This T cell receptor (beta chain) is from a study of blood T cells in healthy people across ages. From germline, CDR1 is SGHTA and CDR2 FQGNSA. Trimming pared 4 bases from V and 7 bases from J, leaving 17 bases between. This CDR3 has 14 residues. Primers used in a second PCR of about 6 to 12 cycles were a sample-barcoded 5' primer and a J-beta primer mix. TCRdb independently ran MiXCR on the 5' RACE reads; one entry per CDR3 protein. This table has fewer than 900,000 distinct CDR3 sequences, about 42% appearing once. This TCR came from a woman aged 60-75 years in good health. The chain employs TRBV7-2 and TRBJ2-7, with a weak D call TRBD2 (6 bases). Sequencing input: blood. The CDR3 sequence is CASSSAGPYNEQYF. CDR3 sequence (DNA): TGTGCCAGCAGCTCAGCGGGCCCTTACAATGAGCAGTACTTC.